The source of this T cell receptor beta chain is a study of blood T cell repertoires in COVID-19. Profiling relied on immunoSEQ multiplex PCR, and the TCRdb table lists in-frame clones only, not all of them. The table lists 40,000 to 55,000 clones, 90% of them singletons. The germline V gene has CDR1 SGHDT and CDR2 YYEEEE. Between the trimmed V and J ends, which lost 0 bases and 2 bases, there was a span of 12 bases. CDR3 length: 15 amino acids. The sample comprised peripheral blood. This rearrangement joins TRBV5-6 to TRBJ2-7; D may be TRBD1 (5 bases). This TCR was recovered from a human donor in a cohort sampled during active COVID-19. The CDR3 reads CASSLGPDTTYEQYF. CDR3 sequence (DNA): TGTGCCAGCAGCTTGGGCCCGGACACTACCTACGAGCAGTACTTC.